These 30 T cell receptor beta chains came from one sample sequenced in a study of Tregs in tolerant kidney transplant recipients. The assay was immunoSEQ multiplex PCR, and TCRdb's table has in-frame clones only and misses some. The sample totals approximately 50,000 clones. The sequenced sample was CD4+ T cells from blood, obtained before the transplant. The source is a human donor who received a combined kidney and bone marrow transplant.

With respect to this clone: Read sequence stops 3 residues before the CDR3 end, and the germline J gene provides the missing end. The chain employs TRBV7-2 and TRBJ1-5; TRBD1 might be the D (5 bases). Germline loops: CDR1 SGHTA, CDR2 FQGNSA. Trimming left V 0 bases short and J 6 bases short, with 15 bases between. The CDR3 loop spans 16 amino acids. The CDR3 sequence is CASSLAGGGVGQPQHF. The part of the CDR3 DNA that was read is TGTGCCAGCAGCTTAGCCGGGGGGGGAGTAGGTCAGCCC.

The CDR3 sequence: CASSPSTGLTGELFF. Partial CDR3 DNA: TGTGCCAGCTCACCCTCGACAGGGCTGACCGGGGAG. The chain carries TRBV18 and TRBJ2-2, with 7 bases fitting TRBD1. The read ends 3 residues before the CDR3 terminus; that terminus is restored from the germline J gene. Germline V gene data show CDR1 as KGHSH and CDR2 as LQKENI. V shed 3 bases and J 5 bases; nucleotides not matched to a gene: 6. The CDR3 loop spans 15 amino acids. The complete variable domain, with remaining parts taken from reference TRBV18 and TRBJ2-2, reads NAGVMQNPRHLVRRRGQEARLRCSPMKGHSHVYWYRQLPEEGLKFMVYLQKENIIDESGMPKERFSAEFPKEGPSILRIQQVVRGDSAAYFCASSPSTGLTGELFFGEGSRLTVL.

A note on this clone: Read sequence stops 3 residues before the CDR3 end, and the germline J gene provides the missing end. The rearrangement uses TRBV19 and TRBJ1-2; tentatively, D is TRBD1 (6 bases). The V end was cut by 5 bases, the J end by 0 bases, with 13 bases between. The CDR3 totals 15 residues. Germline CDR1 reads LNHDA; CDR2 reads SQIVND (reference sequence). CDR3 residues: CASSPGELANYGYTF. The CDR3 bases that were read are TGTGCCAGTAGTCCAGGGGAATTAGCTAACTATGGC.

As concerns this clone: Sequencing ends 3 residues short of the CDR3 end; the germline J gene provides the rest. The chain links TRBV5-1 to TRBJ2-2, with D maybe TRBD1 (5 bases). The CDR3 runs to 16 residues. The V gene's germline CDR1 is SGHRS and CDR2 YFSETQ. V lost 2 bases and J lost 2, with 13 bases in between. CDR3 DNA, as far as it was read: TGCGCCAGCAGCTTTGAAAGGACAACCAACACCGGGGAG. This gives the protein CASSFERTTNTGE. The entire CDR3 reads CASSFERTTNTGELFF.

Points on this clone: The sequenced fragment ends 3 residues before the CDR3 boundary, so the rest is inferred from the germline J gene. The V call is TRBV7-2, the J call TRBJ2-7, with D unclear. The CDR3 extends over 14 amino acids. Germline CDR1 reads SGHTA; CDR2 reads FQGNSA. Trimming removed 2 bases from V and 2 bases from J, with 10 bases in between. CDR3 region: CASSLMQSTYEQYF. CDR3 DNA (partial): TGTGCCAGCAGCTTAATGCAGAGTACCTACGAG.

Remarks on this clone: The sequence runs out 3 residues before the end of the CDR3; the remainder is reconstructed from the germline J gene. This chain links TRBV7-8 with TRBJ1-2; D unresolved. The CDR3 covers 15 residues. V lost 0 bases and J lost 2, with 10 bases in between. Germline CDR1 reads SGHVS; CDR2 reads FQNEAQ. CDR3 sequence reads: CASSLAPEGNYGYTF. The sequenced CDR3 bases are TGTGCCAGCAGCTTAGCGCCGGAGGGCAACTATGGC.

On this clone itself: The read ends 3 residues shy of where the CDR3 ends; the end is completed using the germline J gene. This rearrangement joins TRBV19 to TRBJ1-5; 11 bases map to TRBD1. In germline, CDR1 is LNHDA, CDR2 SQIVND (reference sequence). The CDR3 runs to 17 residues. The V gene end was trimmed by 4 bases and the J gene end by 6 bases; junction bases not matched to a gene: 11. This CDR3 is CASSTRPPGQGGQPQHF. The sequenced CDR3 bases are TGTGCCAGTAGTACGCGGCCTCCGGGACAGGGGGGTCAGCCC.

Remarks on this clone: The CDR3 goes on 3 residues after the read ends, and that part is filled in from the germline J gene. The chain joins TRBV7-2 to TRBJ2-5, with 11 positions matching TRBD1. The CDR3 totals 14 residues. Germline assignment: CDR1 SGHTA and CDR2 FQGNSA. The trim removed 5 bases at V and 4 bases at J, leaving 3 bases unmatched. This CDR3 is CASSEGTGGETQYF. The CDR3 DNA, read in part, is TGTGCCAGCAGCGAGGGGACAGGGGGAGAGACC.

A remark on this clone: The read gets to within 3 residues of the CDR3 end, and the germline J gene fills in the rest. The chain joins TRBV7-9 to TRBJ1-1; D is ambiguous. Trimming stripped 8 bases from V and 5 bases from J, with 15 bases between. The CDR3 sequence is 13 residues long. Germline V gene data show CDR1 as SEHNR and CDR2 as FQNEAQ (reference sequence). The CDR3 sequence is CASAGSGGTEAFF. The DNA read from the CDR3 is TGTGCCAGCGCGGGGAGTGGTGGTACTGAA.

Note on this clone: The DNA ends 3 residues before the CDR3 does, and the rest of the CDR3 is filled in from the germline J gene. The V call is TRBV7-7, the J call TRBJ2-5, with a tentative D call TRBD2 (6 bases). Germline assignment: CDR1 SSHAT and CDR2 FNYEAQ (reference sequence). The CDR3 is 13 residues long. The ends were cut back, 2 bases at V and 5 bases at J, with 9 bases in the middle. Here the CDR3 reads CASSLSGGETQYF. CDR3 DNA (partial): TGTGCCAGCAGCTTATCTGGAGGGGAGACC.

As for this clone: The CDR3 end lies 3 residues beyond the end of the read and is filled in from the germline J gene. This chain joins TRBV5-1 and TRBJ2-4, with 7 positions matching TRBD1. The V gene end was trimmed by 2 bases and the J gene end by 4 bases; junction bases not matched to a gene: 6. The CDR3 runs 15 residues. Germline V gives CDR1 SGHRS, CDR2 YFSETQ. The CDR3 region is CASSFPGTDKNIQYF. CDR3 bases read: TGCGCCAGCAGCTTCCCCGGGACAGATAAAAACATT.

As concerns this clone: The read is 3 residues too short to cover the CDR3 end, so that end is filled in from the germline J gene. The chain links TRBV5-1 to TRBJ1-5; no reliable D call. The length of the CDR3 is 13 residues. The germline gives CDR1 SGHRS, CDR2 YFSETQ. V gave up 4 bases and J gave up 7 bases, with 12 bases separating them. The CDR3 spells CASSVASGQPQHF. The part of the CDR3 DNA that was read is TGCGCCAGCAGCGTGGCCAGCGGGCAGCCC.

A word on this clone: The sequence runs out 3 residues before the end of the CDR3; the remainder is reconstructed from the germline J gene. The chain links TRBV19 to TRBJ1-4, with a weak D call TRBD1 (5 bases). Trimming cost V 5 bases and J 8 bases, with 18 bases left between them. Germline V CDR1 and CDR2: LNHDA, SQIVND (reference sequence). There are 15 residues in the CDR3. The sequenced part of the CDR3 DNA is TGTGCCAGTAGTCCCCCCAATAGCGGGGGAGAAAAA. It yields the protein CASSPPNSGGEK. Given in full, the CDR3 is CASSPPNSGGEKLFF.

Turning to this clone: The read is 3 residues too short to cover the CDR3 end, so that end is filled in from the germline J gene. V is TRBV7-6 and J is TRBJ2-5; D is unclear. V was shortened by 0 bases and J by 4 bases, with 6 bases between the two germline ends. This CDR3 has 13 amino acids. CDR1 is SGHVS, CDR2 FNYEAQ, per germline. CDR3 sequence reads: CASSLAFRETQYF. The CDR3 DNA, read in part, is TGTGCCAGCAGCTTAGCTTTCAGAGAGACC.

Remarks on this clone: The DNA ends 3 residues before the CDR3 does, and the rest of the CDR3 is filled in from the germline J gene. The chain recombines TRBV6-2 or TRBV6-3 with TRBJ2-7; weak D call: TRBD1 (6 bases). V lost 0 bases to trimming and J lost 3 bases, with 12 bases between them. The germline V gene has CDR1 MNHEY and CDR2 SVGEGT. CDR3 length equals 15 residues. The CDR3: CASSYSGHGIYEQYF. Partial CDR3 DNA: TGTGCCAGCAGTTACTCGGGACATGGAATCTACGAG.

About this clone itself: The read is 3 residues too short to cover the CDR3 end, so that end is filled in from the germline J gene. The genes are TRBV6-1 and TRBJ2-7; no clear D gene. The CDR3 loop spans 12 amino acids. Trimming took 2 bases from V and 2 from J, leaving 4 bases between them. The germline V gene has CDR1 MNHNS and CDR2 SASEGT. CDR3 bases read: TGTGCCAGCAGTGAAAGGGCCTACGAG. Its translation is CASSERAYE. In full, the CDR3 reads CASSERAYEQYF.

Remarks on this clone: The CDR3 end falls 3 residues outside the read, so it is completed with the germline J gene. The rearrangement uses TRBV2 and TRBJ1-4; TRBD1 matches at 10 bases. With V trimmed by 3 bases and J by 7 bases, 8 bases remained unmatched. This CDR3 is 16 amino acids long. Per the germline V gene, CDR1 is SNHLY and CDR2 is FYNNEI. The DNA read from the CDR3 is TGTGCCAGCAGTGACCGGGACAGGGGAGACAGTGAAAAA. Residues: CASSDRDRGDSEK. Given in full, the CDR3 is CASSDRDRGDSEKLFF.

As to this clone: Read coverage stops 3 residues before the CDR3 terminus; the germline J gene supplies the remainder. The chain uses TRBV19 and TRBJ1-2; TRBD1 might be the D (6 bases). V lost 4 bases and J lost 6, with 15 bases in between. This CDR3 region has 14 residues. Germline V gene data show CDR1 as LNHDA and CDR2 as SQIVND (reference sequence). The CDR3 sequence is CASSKPTGRDGYTF. The CDR3 DNA, read in part, is TGTGCCAGTAGTAAACCGACAGGACGGGATGGC.

Turning to this clone: The observed sequence ends 3 residues before the CDR3 terminus, with the missing tail filled in from the germline J gene. V gene TRBV18 combines with J gene TRBJ1-1; TRBD1 agrees at 8 bases. There are 13 residues in the CDR3. The germline gives CDR1 KGHSH, CDR2 LQKENI. J was trimmed by 4 bases and V by 3 bases; bases with no gene match: 1. Incomplete CDR3 DNA: TGTGCCAGCTCACCCGGACAGGGCACTGAA. Protein sequence: CASSPGQGTE. In full, the CDR3 reads CASSPGQGTEAFF.

Note on this clone: Read data end 3 residues before the CDR3 end; the end is taken from the germline J gene. The rearrangement links TRBV29-1 to TRBJ2-1, with D perhaps TRBD1 (6 bases). Trimming removed 7 bases at V and 3 bases at J, with 19 bases between. Germline-derived CDR1 and CDR2 are SQVTM and ANQGSEA. This CDR3 is built from 15 residues. The covered CDR3 bases are TGCAGCGGTGGGAGAGGGACAAGGGACTACAATGAG. Translation: CSGGRGTRDYNE. The full CDR3 is CSGGRGTRDYNEQFF.

Regarding this clone: The read falls 3 residues short of the CDR3 end, and the missing part is taken from the germline J gene. This chain joins TRBV10-3 and TRBJ2-2; TRBD1 matches 8 bases. CDR1 ENHRY and CDR2 SYGVKD come from the germline V gene. V gave up 10 bases and J gave up 1 base; unmatched junction bases: 5. This CDR3 contains 14 residues. CDR3: CATRGQVNTGELFF. The part of the CDR3 DNA that was read is TGTGCCACCAGGGGACAGGTGAACACCGGGGAG.

On this clone: The read ends 3 residues shy of where the CDR3 ends; the end is completed using the germline J gene. The chain carries TRBV5-1 and TRBJ2-4; D remains ambiguous. The CDR3 spans 14 residues. Trimming stripped 0 bases from V and 6 bases from J, with 10 bases between. The germline gives CDR1 SGHRS, CDR2 YFSETQ. The CDR3 DNA, read in part, is TGCGCCAGCAGCTTGGCTGAAAGAGGAAACATT. Translated: CASSLAERGNI. The whole CDR3 sequence is CASSLAERGNIQYF.

With regard to this clone: Coverage ceases 3 residues before the CDR3 finishes, and the germline J gene fills in the end. The chain couples TRBV20-1 to TRBJ2-3; unclear D gene. Per germline, CDR1 DFQATT and CDR2 SNEGSKA (reference sequence). The length of the CDR3 is 14 residues. Trimming took 0 bases from V and 0 from J, leaving 7 bases between them. This CDR3 reads CSARDSHSTDTQYF. The DNA read from the CDR3 is TGCAGTGCTAGAGATTCCCATAGCACAGATACG.

Remarks on this clone: The CDR3 end falls 3 residues outside the read, so it is completed with the germline J gene. The chain joins TRBV2 to TRBJ2-5; 7 bases agree with TRBD1. CDR1 is SNHLY and CDR2 is FYNNEI in the germline V gene. J was trimmed by 3 bases and V by 5 bases; bases with no gene match: 3. The CDR3 runs to 13 residues. CDR3 DNA (partial): TGTGCCAGCAGTCGTGACAGGGAAGAGACC. This sequence encodes CASSRDREET. The complete CDR3 sequence is CASSRDREETQYF.

Worth noting for this clone: The CDR3 end is not reached by the read, which stops 3 residues before it; the germline J gene fills it in. This chain uses TRBV6-1 with TRBJ2-7, with D possibly matching TRBD2 (5 bases). The CDR3 runs 13 residues. The germline V gene encodes CDR1 MNHNS and CDR2 SASEGT. V was shortened by 4 bases and J by 2 bases, with 9 bases between the two germline ends. CDR3 sequence: CASSGEGPYEQYF. The part of the CDR3 DNA that was read is TGTGCCAGCAGTGGCGAGGGCCCCTACGAG.

As regards this clone: The read falls 3 residues short of the CDR3 end, and the missing part is taken from the germline J gene. The chain links TRBV19 to TRBJ1-2; 7 nucleotides match TRBD1. This CDR3 is 13 amino acids long. V trimming: 8 bases; J trimming: 3 bases; junction bases outside the gene matches: 6. Germline V gene lookup returns CDR1 LNHDA and CDR2 SQIVND (reference sequence). CDR3 in amino acids: CASGRGTDYGYTF. CDR3 DNA (partial): TGTGCCAGTGGACGCGGGACAGACTATGGC. Full variable domain (rest looked up from reference TRBV19 and TRBJ1-2): DGGITQSPKYLFRKEGQNVTLSCEQNLNHDAMYWYRQDPGQGLRLIYYSQIVNDFQKGDIAEGYSVSREKKESFPLTVTSAQKNPTAFYLCASGRGTDYGYTFGSGTRLTVV.

A word on this clone: With the read ending 3 residues before the CDR3 end, the germline J gene is used to fill in that end. The V call is TRBV19, the J call TRBJ1-5, with D perhaps matching TRBD1 (5 bases). Germline CDR1 and CDR2: LNHDA and SQIVND (reference sequence). The CDR3 loop spans 14 amino acids. Trimming took off 4 bases at V and 1 base at J, with 8 bases between the two ends. Here the CDR3 reads CASSNGGSNQPQHF. CDR3 DNA, as far as it was read: TGTGCCAGTAGTAACGGGGGGAGCAATCAGCCC.

Regarding this clone: Coverage ceases 3 residues before the CDR3 finishes, and the germline J gene fills in the end. This chain connects TRBV7-8 to TRBJ1-3, with TRBD1 as a possible D gene (5 bases). CDR1 SGHVS and CDR2 FQNEAQ come from the germline V gene. CDR3 length: 17 amino acids. V shed 5 bases and J shed 3 bases, with 20 bases lying between them. The CDR3 sequence: CASSLPGLGGGGNTIYF. The DNA read from the CDR3 is TGTGCCAGCAGCCTCCCGGGGCTCGGGGGAGGTGGAAACACC.

As regards this clone: Coverage ceases 3 residues before the CDR3 finishes, and the germline J gene fills in the end. The chain carries TRBV19 and TRBJ2-7, with D unclear. Germline-derived CDR1 and CDR2 are LNHDA and SQIVND (reference sequence). Trimming removed 3 bases from V and 2 bases from J, with 8 bases in between. The length of the CDR3 is 13 residues. CDR3 DNA (partial): TGTGCCAGTAGTATGCAGGTTACCTACGAG. Residues: CASSMQVTYE. From start to end, the CDR3 is CASSMQVTYEQYF.

The DNA read from the CDR3 is TGTGCCAGCAGCTTAGTTTCGGAGGGGCATGGC. It encodes CASSLVSEGHG. The full CDR3 protein is CASSLVSEGHGYTF. The rearrangement links TRBV11-2 to TRBJ1-2, with D possibly being TRBD1 (5 bases). The read terminates 3 residues ahead of where the CDR3 ends, so the germline J gene completes it. CDR3 length: 14 residues. Looked up from germline, CDR1 is SGHAT and CDR2 is FQNNGV. The V end lost 1 base, the J end lost 6 bases, and 12 bases lay between the germline ends.